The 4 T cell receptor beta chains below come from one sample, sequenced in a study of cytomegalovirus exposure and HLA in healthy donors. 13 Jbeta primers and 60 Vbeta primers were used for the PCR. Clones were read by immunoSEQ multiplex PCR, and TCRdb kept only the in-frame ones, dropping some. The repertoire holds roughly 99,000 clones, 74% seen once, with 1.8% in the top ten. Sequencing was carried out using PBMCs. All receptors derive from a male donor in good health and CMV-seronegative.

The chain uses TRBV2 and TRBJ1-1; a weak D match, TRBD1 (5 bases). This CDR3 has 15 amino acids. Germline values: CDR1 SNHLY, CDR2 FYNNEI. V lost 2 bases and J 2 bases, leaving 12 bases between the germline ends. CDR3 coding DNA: TGTGCCAGCAGTGAACTGGGGGGTGGTAACACTGAAGCTTTCTTT. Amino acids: CASSELGGGNTEAFF.

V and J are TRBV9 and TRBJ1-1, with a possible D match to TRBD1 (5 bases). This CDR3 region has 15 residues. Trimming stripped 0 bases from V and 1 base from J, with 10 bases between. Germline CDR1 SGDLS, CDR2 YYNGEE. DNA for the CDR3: TGTGCCAGCAGCGTAGTACGGGGGACGAACACTGAAGCTTTCTTT. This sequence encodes CASSVVRGTNTEAFF.

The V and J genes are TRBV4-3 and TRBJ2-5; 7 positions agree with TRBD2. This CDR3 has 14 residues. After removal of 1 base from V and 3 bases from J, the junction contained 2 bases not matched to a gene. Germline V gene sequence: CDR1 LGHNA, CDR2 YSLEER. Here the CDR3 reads CASSQGLAEETQYF. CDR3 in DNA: TGCGCCAGCAGCCAAGGACTAGCAGAAGAGACCCAGTACTTC.

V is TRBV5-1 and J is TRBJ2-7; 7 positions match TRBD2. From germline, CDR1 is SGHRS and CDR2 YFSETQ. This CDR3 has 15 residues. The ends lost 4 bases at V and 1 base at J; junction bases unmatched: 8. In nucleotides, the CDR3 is TGCGCCAGCAGCCATCCCGGGGAGGGGTCCTACGAGCAGTACTTC. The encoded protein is CASSHPGEGSYEQYF. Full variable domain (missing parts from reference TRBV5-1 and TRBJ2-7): KAGVTQTPRYLIKTRGQQVTLSCSPISGHRSVSWYQQTPGQGLQFLFEYFSETQRNKGNFPGRFSGRQFSNSRSEMNVSTLELGDSALYLCASSHPGEGSYEQYFGPGTRLTVT.